Presented here are 11 T cell receptor beta chains from one specimen sequenced in a study of blood T cells in healthy people across ages. A second PCR, run for roughly 7 to 12 cycles, used a sample-barcoded 5' primer plus a J-beta primer mix. TCRdb re-analysed the 5' RACE reads in MiXCR, keeping a single row per CDR3 protein. Of 1,500,000 or so distinct CDR3 sequences in the sample, approximately 59% were seen once. Sequencing was performed on blood. These receptors were collected from a man between 18 and 29 years old in good health.

This clonotype has only a few counts. J is TRBJ2-7 and V is TRBV3-1, with 10 bases fitting TRBD2. The CDR3 is 17 amino acids. J lost 2 bases, V lost 0 bases, and 7 bases had no gene match. Germline V gene data show CDR1 as LGHDT and CDR2 as YNNKEL (reference sequence). The CDR3 coding sequence is TGTGCCAGCAGCCAAGATGCGGCTAGCGGGAGAGCCTACGAGCAGTACTTC. It translates to CASSQDAASGRAYEQYF.

The chain combines TRBV20-1 with TRBJ1-1; D is undetermined. V lost 3 bases, J lost 5 bases, and 13 bases lay in between. The germline CDR1 and CDR2 sequences are DFQATT and SNEGSKA (reference sequence). The CDR3 length is 13 residues. CDR3 residues: CSARAWGGTEAFF. CDR3 DNA: TGCAGTGCTAGGGCCTGGGGAGGGACTGAAGCTTTCTTT.

This clonotype has only one observation. V usage is TRBV2 and J usage is TRBJ2-4; D perhaps matches TRBD1 (5 bases). The last part of the DNA fits TRBJ2-5 better; the J call may be wrong. The CDR3 has 13 amino acids. Per the germline V gene, CDR1 is SNHLY and CDR2 is FYNNEI. The CDR3 is CASSGEGVETQYF. The DNA for the CDR3 is TGTGCCAGCAGTGGGGAAGGGGTGGAGACCCAGTACTTC.

This rearrangement joins TRBV2 to TRBJ1-5; weak D call: TRBD1 (6 bases). With 1 base removed from V and 6 bases from J, the gap between germline ends came to 13 bases. Per the germline V gene, CDR1 is SNHLY and CDR2 is FYNNEI. This CDR3 has 15 amino acids. The CDR3 loop reads CASSEEGVVGQPQHF. Here the CDR3 DNA reads TGTGCCAGCAGTGAAGAGGGGGTCGTCGGTCAGCCCCAGCATTTT.

The chain recombines TRBV6-2 or TRBV6-3 with TRBJ1-5; tentative D call: TRBD1 (5 bases). CDR3 length equals 15 residues. From germline, CDR1 is MNHEY and CDR2 SVGEGT. Trimming removed 6 bases from V and 4 bases from J, with 16 bases in between. The CDR3 DNA reads as TGTGCCAGCAGCCCCCCGGGGGAGGTAAATCAGCCCCAGCATTTT. Residues: CASSPPGEVNQPQHF.

This clonotype has just one count. The CDR3 sequence: CASSLEGTRTDTQYF. CDR3 sequence (DNA): TGTGCCAGCAGCTTAGAAGGGACACGCACAGATACGCAGTATTTT. The chain employs TRBV7-9 and TRBJ2-3, with a weak D call TRBD1 (6 bases). Germline V gives CDR1 SEHNR, CDR2 FQNEAQ (reference sequence). This CDR3 contains 15 residues. V dropped 1 base and J dropped 1 base, with 9 bases sitting between them.

V is TRBV29-1 and J is TRBJ2-5; 8 bases line up with TRBD2. The V segment lost 6 bases and the J segment 1 base; nucleotides outside the gene matches: 10. The CDR3 contains 15 residues. Germline values: CDR1 SQVTM, CDR2 ANQGSEA. The CDR3 sequence is CSVDRGGGRQETQYF. Here the CDR3 DNA reads TGCAGCGTCGACAGAGGCGGGGGGCGCCAAGAGACCCAGTACTTC.

This chain joins TRBV20-1 and TRBJ2-1, with D possibly being TRBD1 or TRBD2 (5 bases each). CDR3 length: 12 residues. V lost 5 bases, J lost 8 bases, and 13 bases lay in between. Germline V gene sequence: CDR1 DFQATT, CDR2 SNEGSKA (reference sequence). Here the CDR3 DNA reads TGCAGTGCTGGGGGAAAAGGGGATGAGCAGTTCTTC. This translates into CSAGGKGDEQFF.

The CDR3 loop is CASSLGGQGHYEQFF. The CDR3, as DNA: TGCGCCAGCAGCTTGGGAGGACAGGGACATTATGAGCAGTTCTTC. The J gene is TRBJ2-1, the V gene TRBV5-1; 8 nucleotides agree with TRBD1. Per germline, CDR1 SGHRS and CDR2 YFSETQ. CDR3 size: 15 residues. Germline trimming cut 0 bases from V and 8 bases from J; bases unmatched to any gene: 7.

This rearrangement joins TRBV20-1 to TRBJ2-3; 14 bases agree with TRBD2. Germline loops: CDR1 DFQATT, CDR2 SNEGSKA (reference sequence). The CDR3 runs 17 residues. With V trimmed by 0 bases and J by 7 bases, 9 bases remained unmatched. This chain's CDR3 is CSARETSGGDPVNTQYF. The CDR3 region has the DNA TGCAGTGCTAGAGAGACTAGCGGGGGGGACCCGGTCAATACGCAGTATTTT.

The CDR3 nucleotides are TGTGCCAGCAGCTTTCGGTACACACTTACCTACAATGAGCAGTTCTTC. It yields the protein CASSFRYTLTYNEQFF. The genes are TRBV11-2 and TRBJ2-1; D is undetermined. In germline, CDR1 is SGHAT, CDR2 FQNNGV. V lost 3 bases to trimming and J lost 2 bases, with 14 bases between them. The CDR3 is 16 amino acids.